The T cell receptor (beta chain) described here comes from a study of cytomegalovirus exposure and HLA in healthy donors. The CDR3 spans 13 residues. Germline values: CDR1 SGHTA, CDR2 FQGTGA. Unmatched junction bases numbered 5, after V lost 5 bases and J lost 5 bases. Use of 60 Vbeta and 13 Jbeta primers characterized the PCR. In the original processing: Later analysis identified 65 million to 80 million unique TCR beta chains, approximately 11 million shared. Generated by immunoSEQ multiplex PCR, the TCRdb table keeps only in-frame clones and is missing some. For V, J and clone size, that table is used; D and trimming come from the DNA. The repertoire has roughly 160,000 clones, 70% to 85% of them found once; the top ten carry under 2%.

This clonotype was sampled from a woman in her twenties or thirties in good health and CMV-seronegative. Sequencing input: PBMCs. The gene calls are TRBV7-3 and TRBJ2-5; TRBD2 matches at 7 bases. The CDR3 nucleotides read TGTGCCAGCAGCCCGGGACTACAGGAGACCCAGTACTTC. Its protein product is CASSPGLQETQYF.